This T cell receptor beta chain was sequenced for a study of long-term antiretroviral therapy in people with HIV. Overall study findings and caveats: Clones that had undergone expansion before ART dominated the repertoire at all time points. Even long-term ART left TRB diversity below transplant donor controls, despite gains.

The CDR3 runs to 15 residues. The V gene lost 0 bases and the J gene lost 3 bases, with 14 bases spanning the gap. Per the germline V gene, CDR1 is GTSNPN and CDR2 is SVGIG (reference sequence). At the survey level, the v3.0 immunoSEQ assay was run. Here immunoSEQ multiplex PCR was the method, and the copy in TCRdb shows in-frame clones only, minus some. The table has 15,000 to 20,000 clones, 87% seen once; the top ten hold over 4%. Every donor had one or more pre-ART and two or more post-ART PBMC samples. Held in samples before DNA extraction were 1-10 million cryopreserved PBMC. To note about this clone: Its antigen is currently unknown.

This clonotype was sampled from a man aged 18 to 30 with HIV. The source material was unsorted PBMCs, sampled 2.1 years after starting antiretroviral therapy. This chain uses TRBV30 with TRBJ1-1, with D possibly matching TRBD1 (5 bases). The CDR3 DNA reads TGTGCCTGGAGTGTACGGCAGGGAGATCACACTGAAGCTTTCTTT. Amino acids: CAWSVRQGDHTEAFF.